What follows are 6 T cell receptor beta chains derived from one specimen sequenced in a study of T cell responses to AZD1222 COVID-19 vaccine. Sequenced by immunoSEQ multiplex PCR; TCRdb stores in-frame clones only, minus some. The table lists 70,000 or so clones, about four fifths of them singletons. Sequences were derived from peripheral blood, sampled 28 days after the second AZD1222 dose. The receptors were gathered from an adult who received the AZD1222 COVID-19 vaccine.

This chain connects TRBV18 to TRBJ1-2, with 7 bases aligning to TRBD1. Trimming removed 4 bases from V and 4 bases from J; junction bases left unmatched: 6. CDR3 length: 14 residues. Germline assignment: CDR1 KGHSH and CDR2 LQKENI. CDR3 region: CASSLDRVGYGYTF. CDR3 bases: TGTGCCAGCTCACTTGACAGGGTCGGCTATGGCTACACCTTC.

V is TRBV24-1 and J is TRBJ1-2; 7 bases map to TRBD1. The germline V gene has CDR1 KGHDR and CDR2 SFDVKD. J gave up 6 bases and V 3 bases, and 15 bases lay outside the gene matches. The CDR3 is made up of 17 amino acids. CDR3 bases: TGTGCCACCAGTGATCCGGCGCCTCGACAGGGAAGCAATGGCTACACCTTC. It yields the protein CATSDPAPRQGSNGYTF.

CDR3 nucleotide sequence: TGTGCCAGCAGTCACTACAGGGAAAAACTGTTTTTT. This codes for CASSHYREKLFF. The V and J genes are TRBV14 and TRBJ1-4; D possibly corresponds to TRBD1 (5 bases). Germline CDR1 and CDR2: SGHDN and FVKESK. The CDR3 extends over 12 amino acids. Trimming pared 6 bases from V and 8 bases from J, leaving 10 bases between.

The chain recombines TRBV6-6 with TRBJ1-1; 8 nucleotides align to TRBD1. Per germline, CDR1 MNHNY and CDR2 SVGAGI (reference sequence). J gave up 3 bases and V 5 bases, and 5 bases lay outside the gene matches. The CDR3 contains 14 residues. CDR3 nucleotide sequence: TGTGCCAGCAGTACCCAGGGGGCGGACACTGAAGCTTTCTTT. Its protein is CASSTQGADTEAFF.

The V and J genes are TRBV6-5 and TRBJ1-1; tentatively, D is TRBD1 (5 bases). There are 15 residues in the CDR3. Trimming took off 0 bases at V and 1 base at J, with 9 bases between the two ends. Germline CDR1 MNHEY, CDR2 SVGAGI. The CDR3 DNA reads as TGTGCCAGCAGTTACTCGGGACGGGCGAACACTGAAGCTTTCTTT. It translates to CASSYSGRANTEAFF.

V and J are TRBV2 and TRBJ1-6; 8 bases are shared with TRBD1. V lost 7 bases to trimming and J lost 11 bases; unmatched junction nucleotides: 7. The length of the CDR3 is 13 residues. Germline loops: CDR1 SNHLY, CDR2 FYNNEI. CDR3 residues: CASIGQGWTPLHF. The CDR3 DNA is TGTGCCAGCATTGGACAGGGTTGGACACCCCTCCACTTT.